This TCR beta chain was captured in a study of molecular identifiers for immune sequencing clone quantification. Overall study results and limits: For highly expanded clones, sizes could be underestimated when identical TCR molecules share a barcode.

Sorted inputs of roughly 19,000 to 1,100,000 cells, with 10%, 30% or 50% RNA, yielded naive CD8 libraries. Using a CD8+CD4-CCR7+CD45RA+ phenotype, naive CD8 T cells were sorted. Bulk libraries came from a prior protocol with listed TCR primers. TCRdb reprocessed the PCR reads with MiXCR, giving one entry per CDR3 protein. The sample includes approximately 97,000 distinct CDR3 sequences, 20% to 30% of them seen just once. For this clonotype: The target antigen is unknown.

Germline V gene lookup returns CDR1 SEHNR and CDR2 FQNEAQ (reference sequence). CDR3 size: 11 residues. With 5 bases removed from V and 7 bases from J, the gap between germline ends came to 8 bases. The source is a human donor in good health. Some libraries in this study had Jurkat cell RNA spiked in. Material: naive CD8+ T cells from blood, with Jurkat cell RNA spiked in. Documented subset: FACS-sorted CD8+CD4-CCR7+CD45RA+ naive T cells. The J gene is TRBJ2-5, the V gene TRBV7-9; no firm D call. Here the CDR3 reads CASSPSVTQYF. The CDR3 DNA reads TGTGCCAGCAGCCCCTCAGTGACCCAGTACTTC.